A single sample gave rise to the 2 T cell receptor beta chains below, sequenced in a study of blood T cells in healthy people across ages. With a J-beta primer mix and a sample-barcoded 5' primer, a second PCR ran about 7 to 11 cycles. TCRdb reprocessed the 5' RACE reads via MiXCR and lists one record per CDR3 protein. Of 500,000 to 700,000 distinct CDR3 sequences listed, 25% to 30% are singletons. Sequencing was done on a sample of blood. These receptors all come from a woman older than 75 in good health.

This clonotype was seen more than once but under ten times. This chain connects TRBV7-9 to TRBJ2-5; maybe TRBD2 (6 bases). Germline-derived CDR1 and CDR2 are SEHNR and FQNEAQ (reference sequence). The V gene lost 1 base and the J gene lost 11 bases, with 20 bases spanning the gap. This CDR3 spans 15 amino acids. The CDR3 spells CASSLEGWRGNEQYF. The CDR3 DNA reads as TGTGCCAGCAGCTTAGAGGGCTGGCGGGGCAATGAGCAGTACTTC. The full variable domain, in which reference TRBV7-9 and TRBJ2-5 provide the parts outside the CDR3, is DTGVSQNPRHKITKRGQNVTFRCDPISEHNRLYWYRQTLGQGPEFLTYFQNEAQLEKSRLLSDRFSAERPKGSFSTLEIQRTEQGDSAMYLCASSLEGWRGNEQYFGPGTRLLVL.

This clonotype was found many times. The V and J genes are TRBV11-2 and TRBJ2-1; weak D call: TRBD2 (6 bases). CDR1 and CDR2 from the germline V gene are SGHAT and FQNNGV. Trimming stripped 9 bases from V and 7 bases from J, with 16 bases between. The CDR3 runs to 13 residues. The CDR3 DNA reads as TGTGCCAGTAAGTCCGGGACTCCAAATGAGCAGTTCTTC. It translates to CASKSGTPNEQFF.